This T cell receptor beta chain is from a study of CD8 T cells in Susac syndrome. CD8+ and CD4+ T cells from blood underwent TCR beta sequencing, which was carried out in a high-throughput format. Negative isolation was applied to CD8+ and CD4+ T cells, and FACS enrichment was applied to TEMRA cells. The CDR3 contains 15 residues. Germline V CDR1 and CDR2: LNHNV, YYDKDF (reference sequence). V lost 1 base and J lost 5, with 15 bases in between. Study results and caveats: CD4+ T cell repertoires in Susac syndrome lacked clonal expansion.

As to this clonotype: Its antigen is unknown.

Random hexamers were used to reverse transcribe roughly 0.5 to 1 ug of RNA. TCRdb reanalysed the immunoSEQ multiplex PCR reads using MiXCR and keeps one entry per CDR3 protein. The sample gives about 240,000 distinct CDR3 sequences, about 96% of which show up once; under 0.12% is in the top ten. The chain links TRBV15 to TRBJ2-7, with no clear D. This receptor was identified in a human donor with Susac syndrome. Source material: CD4+ T cells from PBMCs. The CDR3 DNA reads as TGTGCCACCAGCAGAGGGGTCCTACCGAGGAACGAGCAGTACTTC. The encoded protein is CATSRGVLPRNEQYF.